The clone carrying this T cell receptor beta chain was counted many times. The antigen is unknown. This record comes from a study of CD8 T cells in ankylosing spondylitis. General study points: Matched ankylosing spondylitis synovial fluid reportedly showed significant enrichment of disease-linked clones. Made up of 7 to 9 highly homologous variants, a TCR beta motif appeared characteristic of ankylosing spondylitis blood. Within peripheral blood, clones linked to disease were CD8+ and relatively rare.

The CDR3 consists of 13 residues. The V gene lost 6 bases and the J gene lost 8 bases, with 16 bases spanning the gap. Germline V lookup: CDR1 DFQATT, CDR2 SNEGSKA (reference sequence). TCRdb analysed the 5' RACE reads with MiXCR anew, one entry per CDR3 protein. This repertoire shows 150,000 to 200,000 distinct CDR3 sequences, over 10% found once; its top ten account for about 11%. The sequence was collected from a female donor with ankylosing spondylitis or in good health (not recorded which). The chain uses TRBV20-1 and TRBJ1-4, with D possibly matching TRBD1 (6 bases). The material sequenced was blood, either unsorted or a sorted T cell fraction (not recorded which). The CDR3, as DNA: TGCAGTGCCGGGGGGCAGGGAGGCGAAAAACTGTTTTTT. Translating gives CSAGGQGGEKLFF.